These 24 T cell receptor beta chains were all obtained from the same sample, sequenced in a study of T cells expressing NK-cell markers (dated by TCRdb to the early 2020s). Preparation of the library involved 5' RACE. Sequencing was performed on an Illumina HiSeq 2000. TCRdb reprocessed the reads; each CDR3 protein sequence makes one entry, and DNA is unavailable. The sample table includes about 550,000 distinct CDR3 sequences. Roughly 3.6% of the sample is in the top ten clones. The sample taken for sequencing was blood T cells: a sorted CD56 or NKG2C T cell subset, CD4+ or CD8+ T cells, or bulk PBMC T cells (not recorded which). These receptors all come from a man between 18 and 35 years old in good health. Donor details come from another sample of the same person, matched by shared clones.

The chain combines TRBV24-1 with TRBJ2-1; TCRdb gives TRBD1 as the D gene, but with no DNA this cannot be confirmed. The germline CDR1 and CDR2 sequences are KGHDR and SFDVKD. The CDR3 spans 16 residues. The CDR3 reads CATSDSWAGIINEQFF.

The chain has TRBV18 and TRBJ2-5; TCRdb gives TRBD2 as the D gene, but with no DNA this cannot be confirmed. Germline CDR1 reads KGHSH; CDR2 reads LQKENI. CDR3 length: 16 amino acids. CDR3 protein: CASSPPSGGSHETQYF. Drawing the rest from reference TRBV18 and TRBJ2-5, the complete variable domain is NAGVMQNPRHLVRRRGQEARLRCSPMKGHSHVYWYRQLPEEGLKFMVYLQKENIIDESGMPKERFSAEFPKEGPSILRIQQVVRGDSAAYFCASSPPSGGSHETQYFGPGTRLLVL.

V is TRBV6-2 or TRBV6-3 and J is TRBJ1-5; as DNA is missing, the TRBD1 call by TCRdb cannot be tested. The CDR3 extends over 16 amino acids. CDR1 is MNHEY and CDR2 is SVGEGT in the germline V gene. This CDR3 reads CASSKDRGLGNQPQHF.

The genes are TRBV20-1 and TRBJ2-1; TCRdb selects TRBD1, and the lack of DNA leaves this call unchecked. The CDR3 runs 13 residues. Germline V gives CDR1 DFQATT, CDR2 SNEGSKA (reference sequence). The chain's CDR3 is CSARGPLRGEQFF.

This rearrangement joins TRBV7-9 to TRBJ1-4. The CDR3 spans 14 residues. CDR1 SEHNR and CDR2 FQNEAQ come from the germline V gene (reference sequence). The CDR3 reads CASSLAEANEKLFF.

V and J are TRBV4-2 and TRBJ2-2; without DNA, the TCRdb call of TRBD2 cannot be checked. There are 16 residues in the CDR3. CDR1 and CDR2 from the germline V gene are LGHNA and YNFKEQ. CDR3 loop: CASSLWTSGDTGELFF.

CDR3 region: CASSSPPGGREQYF. This chain links TRBV12-3 or TRBV12-4 with TRBJ2-7; the TRBD2 assignment by TCRdb is unverifiable without DNA. The CDR3 extends over 14 amino acids.

The chain uses TRBV6-2 or TRBV6-3 and TRBJ2-1; TCRdb proposes TRBD1, but this gene call is untestable without DNA. This CDR3 has 15 amino acids. Germline CDR1 MNHEY, CDR2 SVGEGT. The chain's CDR3 is CASSARDRGRNEQFF.

CDR3 residues: CASSLRGLAELDTQYF. The chain has TRBV5-1 and TRBJ2-3; TCRdb's D call, TRBD2, is unchecked because there is no DNA. Germline V gene sequence: CDR1 SGHRS, CDR2 YFSETQ. The CDR3 runs 16 residues.

The rearrangement joins TRBV7-8 to TRBJ2-4; as DNA is missing, the TRBD2 call by TCRdb cannot be tested. The CDR3 extends over 18 amino acids. Germline CDR1 is SGHVS and CDR2 is FQNEAQ. The chain's CDR3 is CASSPIRDYTLAKNIQYF.

The rearrangement uses TRBV20-1 and TRBJ2-1; TCRdb names TRBD2, which stays unverified in the absence of DNA. CDR1 and CDR2 from the germline V gene are DFQATT and SNEGSKA (reference sequence). The CDR3 spans 13 residues. CDR3 sequence reads: CSARRSGDNEQFF.

The rearrangement joins TRBV5-1 to TRBJ2-4; checking the TCRdb D call of TRBD1 is not possible without DNA. In germline, CDR1 is SGHRS, CDR2 YFSETQ. The CDR3 is 15 amino acids. CDR3 sequence reads: CASSFGGSGRNIQYF.

V and J are TRBV12-3 or TRBV12-4 and TRBJ2-3; TCRdb indicates TRBD2, and absent DNA this call remains unverified. This CDR3 has 15 amino acids. CDR3 region: CASSGLAGGVDTQYF.

The rearrangement links TRBV7-9 to TRBJ1-4. Germline assignment: CDR1 SEHNR and CDR2 FQNEAQ (reference sequence). This CDR3 spans 13 amino acids. This chain's CDR3 is CAYSRGHREKLFF.

This chain uses TRBV7-3 with TRBJ2-3; TCRdb's D call of TRBD1 is untestable without DNA. The germline V gene has CDR1 SGHTA and CDR2 FQGTGA. The CDR3 extends over 18 amino acids. The CDR3 sequence: CASSFLPGQGVGTDTQYF.

The chain carries TRBV2 and TRBJ2-1; absent DNA, TCRdb's TRBD2 call cannot be checked. From germline, CDR1 is SNHLY and CDR2 FYNNEI. The CDR3 runs 14 residues. The CDR3 sequence is CARERLAGANEQFF.

The gene calls are TRBV30 and TRBJ2-1; TCRdb proposes TRBD1, but this gene call is untestable without DNA. This CDR3 has 14 residues. From germline, CDR1 is GTSNPN and CDR2 SVGIG (reference sequence). CDR3 loop: CAWTETGVLDEQFF.

The chain carries TRBV10-3 and TRBJ2-2; there is no DNA to check the TCRdb D call of TRBD1. This CDR3 has 15 amino acids. CDR1 and CDR2 (germline): ENHRY, SYGVKD. This chain's CDR3 is CAIRTPGTGDGELFF.

The rearrangement links TRBV24-1 to TRBJ2-3; no DNA is available, so the TRBD1 call from TCRdb remains unchecked. The CDR3 runs 15 residues. CDR1 is KGHDR, CDR2 SFDVKD, per germline. The CDR3 loop is CATSDSSGGTDTQYF.

The V gene is TRBV11-3, the J gene TRBJ2-5; TCRdb's D gene call, TRBD2, goes unchecked for lack of DNA. This CDR3 is built from 17 residues. Per germline, CDR1 SGHNT and CDR2 YENEEA. The CDR3: CASSSRTSGRTERTQYF.

The rearrangement links TRBV6-5 to TRBJ2-3; TCRdb gives TRBD1 as the D gene, but with no DNA this cannot be confirmed. Germline CDR1 and CDR2: MNHEY and SVGAGI. The CDR3 sequence is 16 residues long. CDR3 sequence: CASSYFPKESTDTQYF.

This chain joins TRBV25-1 and TRBJ2-1; TCRdb names TRBD2, which stays unverified in the absence of DNA. The CDR3 runs 14 residues. CDR1 MGHDK and CDR2 SYGVNS come from the germline V gene. The CDR3 spells CASSDKTSINEQFF.

V gene TRBV11-2 combines with J gene TRBJ2-5; TCRdb's assignment of TRBD1 cannot be checked, as there is no DNA. The CDR3 contains 12 residues. CDR1 is SGHAT and CDR2 is FQNNGV in the germline V gene. CDR3 protein: CASSPFPETQYF.

J is TRBJ2-2 and V is TRBV12-3 or TRBV12-4; TCRdb calls TRBD2, which cannot be checked without DNA. CDR3 length equals 17 residues. This CDR3 reads CASTIGGLGRNTGELFF.